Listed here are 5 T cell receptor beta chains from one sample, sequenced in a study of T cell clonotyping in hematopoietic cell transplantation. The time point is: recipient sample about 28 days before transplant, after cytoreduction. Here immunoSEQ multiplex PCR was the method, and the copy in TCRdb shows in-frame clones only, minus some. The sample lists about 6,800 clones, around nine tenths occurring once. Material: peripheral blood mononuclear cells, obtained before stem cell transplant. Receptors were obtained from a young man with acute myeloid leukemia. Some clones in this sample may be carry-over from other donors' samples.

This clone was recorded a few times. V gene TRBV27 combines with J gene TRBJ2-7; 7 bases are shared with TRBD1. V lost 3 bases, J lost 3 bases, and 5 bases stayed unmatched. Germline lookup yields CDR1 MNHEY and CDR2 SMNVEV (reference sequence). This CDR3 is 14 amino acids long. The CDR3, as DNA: TGTGCCAGCAGTTTGGTTCAGGGGGTCTACGAGCAGTACTTC. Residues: CASSLVQGVYEQYF.

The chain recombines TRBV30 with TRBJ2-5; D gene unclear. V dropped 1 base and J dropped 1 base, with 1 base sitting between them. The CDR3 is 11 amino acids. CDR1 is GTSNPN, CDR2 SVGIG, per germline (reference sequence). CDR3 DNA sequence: TGTGCCTGGAGTGCCCAAGAGACCCAGTACTTC. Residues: CAWSAQETQYF.

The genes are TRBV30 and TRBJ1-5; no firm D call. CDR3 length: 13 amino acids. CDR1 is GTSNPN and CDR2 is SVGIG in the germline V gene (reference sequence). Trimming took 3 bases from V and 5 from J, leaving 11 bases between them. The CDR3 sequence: CAWSVGSHQPQHF. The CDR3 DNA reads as TGTGCCTGGAGCGTTGGCAGTCATCAGCCCCAGCATTTT.

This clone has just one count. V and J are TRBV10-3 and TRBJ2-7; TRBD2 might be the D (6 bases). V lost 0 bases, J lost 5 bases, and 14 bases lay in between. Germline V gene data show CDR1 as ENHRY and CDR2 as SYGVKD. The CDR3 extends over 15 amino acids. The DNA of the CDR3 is TGTGCCATCAGTGAGTCGATCCGCAGGGAGGACGAGCAGTACTTC. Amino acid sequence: CAISESIRREDEQYF.

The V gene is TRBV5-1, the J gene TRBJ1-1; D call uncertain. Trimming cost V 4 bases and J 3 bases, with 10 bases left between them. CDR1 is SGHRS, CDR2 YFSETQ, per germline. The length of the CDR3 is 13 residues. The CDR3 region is CASSLAWDTEAFF. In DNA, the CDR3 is TGCGCCAGCAGCCTGGCTTGGGACACTGAAGCTTTCTTT.